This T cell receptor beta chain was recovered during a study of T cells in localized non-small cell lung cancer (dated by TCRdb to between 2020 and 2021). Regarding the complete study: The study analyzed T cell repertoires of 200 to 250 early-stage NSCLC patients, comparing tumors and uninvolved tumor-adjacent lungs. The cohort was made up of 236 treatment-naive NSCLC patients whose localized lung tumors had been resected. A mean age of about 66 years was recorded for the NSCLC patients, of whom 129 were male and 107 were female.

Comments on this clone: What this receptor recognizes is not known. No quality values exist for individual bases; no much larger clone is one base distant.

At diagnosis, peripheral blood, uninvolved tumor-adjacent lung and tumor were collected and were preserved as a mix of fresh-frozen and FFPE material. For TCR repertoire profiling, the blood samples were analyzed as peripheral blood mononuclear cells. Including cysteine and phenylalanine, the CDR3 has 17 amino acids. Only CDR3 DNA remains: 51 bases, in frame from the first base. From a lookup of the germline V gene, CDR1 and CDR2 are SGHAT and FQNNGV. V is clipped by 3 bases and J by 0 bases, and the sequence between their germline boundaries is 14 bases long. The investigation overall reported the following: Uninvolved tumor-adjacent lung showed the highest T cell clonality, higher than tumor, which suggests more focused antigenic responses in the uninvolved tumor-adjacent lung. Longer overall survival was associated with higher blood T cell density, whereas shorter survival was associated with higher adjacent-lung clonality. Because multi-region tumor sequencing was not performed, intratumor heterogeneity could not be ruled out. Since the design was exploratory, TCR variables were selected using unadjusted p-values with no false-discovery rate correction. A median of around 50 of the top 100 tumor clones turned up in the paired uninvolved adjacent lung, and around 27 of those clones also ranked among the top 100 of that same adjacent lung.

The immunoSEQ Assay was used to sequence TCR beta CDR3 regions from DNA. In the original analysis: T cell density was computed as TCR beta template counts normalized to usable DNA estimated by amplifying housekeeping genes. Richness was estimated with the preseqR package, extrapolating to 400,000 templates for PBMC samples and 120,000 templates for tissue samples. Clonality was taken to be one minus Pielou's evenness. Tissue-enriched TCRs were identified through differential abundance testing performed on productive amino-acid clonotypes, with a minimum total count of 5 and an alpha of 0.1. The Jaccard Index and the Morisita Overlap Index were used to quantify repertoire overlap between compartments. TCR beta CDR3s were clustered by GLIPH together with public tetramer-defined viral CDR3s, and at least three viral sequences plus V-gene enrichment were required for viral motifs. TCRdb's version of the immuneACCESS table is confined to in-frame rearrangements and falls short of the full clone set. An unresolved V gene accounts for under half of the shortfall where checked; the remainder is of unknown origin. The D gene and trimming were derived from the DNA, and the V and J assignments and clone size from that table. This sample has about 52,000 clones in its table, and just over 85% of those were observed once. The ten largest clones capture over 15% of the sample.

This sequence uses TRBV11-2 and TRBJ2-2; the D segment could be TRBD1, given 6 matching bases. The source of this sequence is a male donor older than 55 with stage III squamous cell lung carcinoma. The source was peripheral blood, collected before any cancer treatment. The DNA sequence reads TGTGCCAGCAGCTTTCCTCGCCCAGGGGCGAACACCGGGGAGCTGTTTTTT. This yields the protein CASSFPRPGANTGELFF.